The present T cell receptor beta chain was sequenced within a study of graft-versus-host responses after intestinal transplantation (dated by TCRdb to 2020 to 2023). For the study in its entirety: Multivisceral, liver-intestinal, or isolated intestinal transplants were received by the recipients. A peak of at least 4% donor T cells among recipient peripheral blood mononuclear cells was the definition used for donor T cell macrochimerism. Samples from three later patients were sequenced in-house on an Illumina MiSeq with MiXCR processing rather than by the commercial service. To identify alloreactive clones, pre-transplant mixed lymphocyte reaction products were sequenced and compared with unstimulated pre-transplant donor and recipient T cells. After intestinal transplantation, graft-versus-host and host-versus-graft alloreactive T cell clones in the graft, circulation and bone marrow were tracked using bulk TCR-beta CDR3 sequencing. A cohort of some 24 intestinal transplant recipients, including one retransplant, was enrolled, and a few patients lacking pretransplant specimens were excluded. All recipients received anti-thymocyte globulin induction followed by maintenance tacrolimus and steroids for approximately 3 years.

Broad study findings and their caveats: High GvH to HvG T cell clonal ratios were observed in the allografts of patients with donor T cell macrochimerism. Early after transplant, peak levels of circulating GvH clones were associated with declines in HvG clones. Conclusions were limited by the relatively low number and heterogeneity of intestinal transplant patients. GvH clones were found in recipient bone marrow, and some of the GvH clones appeared earlier in ileal mucosa or blood, which is consistent with an intestinal mucosal origin.

The CDR3 numbers 15 residues from cysteine through phenylalanine. The retained sequence is limited to the CDR3, 45 bases, with the frame set at the first base. V is pared back by 1 base and J by 4 bases, with 11 bases lying between the germline termini. Sequences SEHNR (CDR1) and FQNEAQ (CDR2) are obtained from the germline V gene (reference sequence). Reading the label with the study, this specimen's time point is: cells obtained before transplantation from donor or recipient. CD3+CD4+ and CD3+CD8+ populations were FACS-sorted from unstimulated pre-transplant donor and recipient cells taken from spleen or lymph nodes. About this clone itself: No antigen is known for it. No base quality information exists; no much larger clone differs at one position.

The library was obtained by the immunoSEQ multiplex PCR assay. For most patients, genomic DNA was isolated using the Qiagen DNeasy Blood and Tissue Kit and was shipped frozen to Adaptive Biotechnologies for TCR sequencing. Adaptive Biotechnologies carried out high-throughput TCR-beta CDR3 sequencing of genomic DNA for most patients. On the study's bioinformatics: TCR sequencing data were retrieved from Adaptive's ImmunoSEQ software for roughly 20 patients, whereas a few other patients were processed with MiXCR and VDJtools. To correct CD4 versus CD8 sorting errors, any sequence found in both subsets at a frequency ratio below 5:1 was removed. Because the origin of CDR3 nucleotide sequences shared between donor and recipient could not be assigned, those sequences were removed. To be classed as alloreactive, a clone needed at least 2-fold expansion over unstimulated cells and a minimum CFSE-low frequency of 0.002% (template counts) or 0.001% (read counts). Clones were considered mappable if detected in sequenced pre-transplant spleen, lymph node, or MLR CFSE-low populations of the donor or recipient. The cumulative frequency of alloreactive clones was calculated as a percentage of all sequences, weighted by copy number. Not all clones reach the TCRdb copy of this immuneACCESS table, which keeps in-frame sequences only. Checked studies attribute under half of the gap to unresolved V genes and leave the rest unexplained. V and J calls and clone size are those listed in that table; D and trimming were worked out from the DNA. Recorded for this sample are more than 70,000 clones; about nine tenths of them occurred a single time. The ten largest make up around 0.36% of the sample.

The source of this sequence is a human donor who was the organ donor for an intestinal transplant. Recombination joined TRBV7-9 with TRBJ2-1; a tentative D call is TRBD2 (5 bases match). Material: unstimulated CD8+ T cells sorted from spleen or lymph node cells, obtained before transplant. The CDR3 amino acid sequence is: CASSLVSDWYNEQFF. The nucleotides read TGTGCCAGCAGCTTAGTTTCGGACTGGTACAATGAGCAGTTCTTC.